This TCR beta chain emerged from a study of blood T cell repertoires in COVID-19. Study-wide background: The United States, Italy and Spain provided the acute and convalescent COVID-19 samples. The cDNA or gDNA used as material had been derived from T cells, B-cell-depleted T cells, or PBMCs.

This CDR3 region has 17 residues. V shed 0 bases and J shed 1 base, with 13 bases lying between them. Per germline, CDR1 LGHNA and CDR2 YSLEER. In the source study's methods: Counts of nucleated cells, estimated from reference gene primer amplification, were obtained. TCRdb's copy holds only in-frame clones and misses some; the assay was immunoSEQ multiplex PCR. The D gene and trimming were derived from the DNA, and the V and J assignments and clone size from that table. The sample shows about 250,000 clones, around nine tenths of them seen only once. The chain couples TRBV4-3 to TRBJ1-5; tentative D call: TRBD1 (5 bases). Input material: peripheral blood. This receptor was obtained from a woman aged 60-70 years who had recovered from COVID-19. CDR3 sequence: CASSQDIGAGSNQPQHF. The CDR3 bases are TGCGCCAGCAGCCAAGATATTGGGGCAGGGAGCAATCAGCCCCAGCATTTT.